The 17 T cell receptor beta chains below were found in one sample sequenced in a study of long-term antiretroviral therapy in people with HIV. Sequencing relied on immunoSEQ assay v3.0, run at survey level. The method was immunoSEQ multiplex PCR; TCRdb's version includes in-frame clones alone and lacks a portion of them. The data contain over 25,000 clones, roughly 93% of them seen just once; the ten biggest clones take up about 2.6%. Sample: unsorted PBMCs, taken around 7.4 years after starting antiretroviral therapy. These receptors were collected from a man in his fifties or sixties with HIV.

The chain recombines TRBV2 with TRBJ1-1; D is undetermined. V gave up 4 bases and J gave up 1 base, with 10 bases separating them. The CDR3 is 14 residues long. Germline values: CDR1 SNHLY, CDR2 FYNNEI. The CDR3 DNA follows: TGTGCCAGCAGTGTGGGGTCTAGGAACACTGAAGCTTTCTTT. Translation: CASSVGSRNTEAFF.

The J gene is TRBJ1-1, the V gene TRBV10-3, with D possibly matching TRBD1 (6 bases). V lost 3 bases and J 0 bases, leaving 11 bases between the germline ends. Germline V gene lookup returns CDR1 ENHRY and CDR2 SYGVKD. The CDR3 sequence is 15 residues long. The CDR3: CAISDRGNMNTEAFF. Here the CDR3 DNA reads TGTGCCATCAGTGACAGGGGAAACATGAACACTGAAGCTTTCTTT.

This chain connects TRBV4-3 to TRBJ2-2, with TRBD2 as a possible D gene (6 bases). The germline V and J ends were trimmed by 3 bases and 6 bases, with 17 bases remaining between them. The germline CDR1 and CDR2 sequences are LGHNA and YSLEER. This CDR3 is 16 amino acids long. CDR3: CASSQGLTSSAGELFF. The CDR3 region has the DNA TGCGCCAGCAGCCAGGGTTTGACTAGTTCGGCCGGGGAGCTGTTTTTT.

The table lists this clone with a few counts. CDR3 in amino acids: CASSQALAAFYEQYF. For the CDR3, the DNA is TGTGCCAGCAGCCAAGCACTAGCGGCGTTCTACGAGCAGTACTTC. The chain carries TRBV14 and TRBJ2-7; 8 bases map to TRBD2. Trimming cost V 1 base and J 3 bases; bases outside gene matches: 5. Germline CDR1 SGHDN, CDR2 FVKESK. The CDR3 runs 15 residues. Variable domain in full (rest from reference TRBV14 and TRBJ2-7): EAGVTQFPSHSVIEKGQTVTLRCDPISGHDNLYWYRRVMGKEIKFLLHFVKESKQDESGMPNNRFLAERTGGTYSTLKVQPAELEDSGVYFCASSQALAAFYEQYFGPGTRLTVT.

The chain joins TRBV27 to TRBJ1-1; 9 bases fit TRBD1. This CDR3 is built from 16 residues. Per germline, CDR1 MNHEY and CDR2 SMNVEV (reference sequence). V lost 1 base, J lost 5 bases, and 8 bases stayed unmatched. CDR3 sequence: CASSLYPGQGRTEAFF. CDR3 sequence (DNA): TGTGCCAGCAGTTTATACCCCGGACAGGGGAGGACTGAAGCTTTCTTT.

The chain carries TRBV7-8 and TRBJ2-7, with 9 bases that match TRBD1. CDR1 and CDR2 from the germline V gene are SGHVS and FQNEAQ. With 5 bases clipped from V and 0 bases from J, the junction kept 2 bases outside the gene matches. The length of the CDR3 is 14 residues. CDR3 amino acids: CASSQDRGSYEQYF. The CDR3 coding sequence is TGTGCCAGCAGCCAGGACAGGGGCTCCTACGAGCAGTACTTC. Drawing the rest from reference TRBV7-8 and TRBJ2-7, the complete variable domain is GAGVSQSPRYKVAKRGQDVALRCDPISGHVSLFWYQQALGQGPEFLTYFQNEAQLDKSGLPSDRFFAERPEGSVSTLKIQRTQQEDSAVYLCASSQDRGSYEQYFGPGTRLTVT.

This chain links TRBV5-1 with TRBJ2-1; D unresolved. The CDR3 has 11 residues. Germline values: CDR1 SGHRS, CDR2 YFSETQ. The V end lost 2 bases, the J end lost 7 bases, and 4 bases lay between the germline ends. The CDR3 sequence: CASSLRNEQFF. The CDR3 region has the DNA TGCGCCAGCAGCTTAAGAAATGAGCAGTTCTTC.

In the case of this clone: At one boundary the junction diverges from the germline segment, which might be a read error. The CDR3 spells CASRLDSARDTQYF. The DNA of the CDR3 is TGCGCCAGCAGATTGGACAGTGCGAGAGATACGCAGTATTTT. The gene calls are TRBV5-1 and TRBJ2-3; tentatively, D is TRBD1 (6 bases). Germline CDR1 and CDR2: SGHRS and YFSETQ. CDR3 length equals 14 residues.

The chain has TRBV4-1 and TRBJ2-7; 7 nucleotides line up with TRBD1. The CDR3 length is 14 residues. In germline, CDR1 is MGHRA, CDR2 YSYEKL. J lost 3 bases, V lost 0 bases, and 2 bases had no gene match. This CDR3 is CASSQERDSYEQYF. CDR3 nucleotide sequence: TGCGCCAGCAGCCAAGAACGGGACAGCTACGAGCAGTACTTC.

The rearrangement joins TRBV28 to TRBJ1-1; maybe TRBD1 (5 bases). CDR1 is MDHEN and CDR2 is SYDVKM in the germline V gene. The V gene lost 3 bases and the J gene lost 4 bases, with 12 bases spanning the gap. This CDR3 contains 14 residues. The CDR3 loop is CASSLYSTGTEAFF. CDR3 coding DNA: TGTGCCAGCAGTTTGTACAGTACAGGCACTGAAGCTTTCTTT.

The chain uses TRBV5-1 and TRBJ2-3, with TRBD2 as a possible D gene (6 bases). Between the trimmed V and J ends, which lost 0 bases and 6 bases, there was a span of 14 bases. CDR1 is SGHRS, CDR2 YFSETQ, per germline. The CDR3 runs to 15 residues. The CDR3 here is CASSLALSGGDTQYF. The CDR3 bases are TGCGCCAGCAGCTTGGCGCTATCTGGGGGGGATACGCAGTATTTT.

This clone occurred once. CDR3 in DNA: TGTGCCAGTAGTATTGTTGGACAGCCCCAGCATTTT. It codes for CASSIVGQPQHF. The chain recombines TRBV19 with TRBJ1-5, with D unresolved. Germline V gene lookup returns CDR1 LNHDA and CDR2 SQIVND (reference sequence). The CDR3 totals 12 residues. V lost 3 bases to trimming and J lost 7 bases, with 7 bases between them.

The sample holds one count of this clone. For the CDR3, the DNA is TGTGCCAGCAGTCTTAGATCCGACAGGGTGACCGGGGAGCTGTTTTTT. This gives the protein CASSLRSDRVTGELFF. This sequence joins TRBV11-2 and TRBJ2-2, with 7 bases aligning to TRBD1. The CDR3 loop spans 16 amino acids. The V gene's germline CDR1 is SGHAT and CDR2 FQNNGV. Trimming took 6 bases from V and 5 from J; bases not matched to a gene: 12.

The V and J genes are TRBV18 and TRBJ2-5; 9 nucleotides align to TRBD2. J was trimmed by 1 base and V by 0 bases; bases with no gene match: 6. The CDR3 is 17 amino acids. The germline V gene encodes CDR1 KGHSH and CDR2 LQKENI. CDR3 nucleotide sequence: TGTGCCAGCTCACCACCGCGGGCTAGCGGGGCCCAAGAGACCCAGTACTTC. Residues: CASSPPRASGAQETQYF.

The CDR3 protein is CASSLEGLGNTIYF. DNA of the CDR3: TGTGCCAGCAGCTTGGAGGGCCTCGGAAACACCATATATTTT. This chain connects TRBV5-6 to TRBJ1-3; D is ambiguous. Per germline, CDR1 SGHDT and CDR2 YYEEEE. V lost 0 bases, J lost 4 bases, and 8 bases lay in between. CDR3 length equals 14 residues.

The chain combines TRBV7-6 with TRBJ1-2, with D tentatively TRBD1 (5 bases). Trimming removed 5 bases at V and 4 bases at J, with 14 bases between. Germline assignment: CDR1 SGHVS and CDR2 FNYEAQ. The CDR3 totals 14 residues. The CDR3 protein is CASSRDGTVYGYTF. The CDR3 nucleotides read TGTGCCAGCAGCCGGGACGGCACCGTCTATGGCTACACCTTC.

The rearrangement links TRBV7-3 to TRBJ2-7; 8 bases map to TRBD2. CDR1 SGHTA and CDR2 FQGTGA come from the germline V gene. Losses at the gene ends were 0 bases for V and 3 bases for J; bases not matched to a gene: 4. This CDR3 spans 15 amino acids. DNA of the CDR3: TGTGCCAGCAGCTTAACGGCGGGGGGTAGCTACGAGCAGTACTTC. Amino acids: CASSLTAGGSYEQYF.